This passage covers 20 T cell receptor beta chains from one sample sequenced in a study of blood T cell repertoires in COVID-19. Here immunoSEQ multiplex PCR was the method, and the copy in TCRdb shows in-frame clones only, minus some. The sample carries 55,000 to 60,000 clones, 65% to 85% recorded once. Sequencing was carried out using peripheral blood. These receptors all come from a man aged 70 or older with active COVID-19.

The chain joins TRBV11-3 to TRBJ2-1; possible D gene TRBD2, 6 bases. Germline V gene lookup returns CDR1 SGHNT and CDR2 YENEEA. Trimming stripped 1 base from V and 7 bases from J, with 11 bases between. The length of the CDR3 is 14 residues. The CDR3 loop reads CASSLGGRENEQFF. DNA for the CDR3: TGTGCCAGCAGCTTAGGGGGTCGGGAGAATGAGCAGTTCTTC.

This CDR3 is CASRRTENNEQFF. The CDR3 bases are TGTGCCAGCCGGAGGACGGAAAACAATGAGCAGTTCTTC. The chain has TRBV7-9 and TRBJ2-1, with D perhaps matching TRBD2 (5 bases). With 8 bases removed from V and 5 bases from J, the gap between germline ends came to 13 bases. In germline, CDR1 is SEHNR, CDR2 FQNEAQ (reference sequence). The CDR3 length is 13 residues. Full variable domain (remainder filled in from reference TRBV7-9 and TRBJ2-1): DTGVSQNPRHKITKRGQNVTFRCDPISEHNRLYWYRQTLGQGPEFLTYFQNEAQLEKSRLLSDRFSAERPKGSFSTLEIQRTEQGDSAMYLCASRRTENNEQFFGPGTRLTVL.

In DNA form, the CDR3 reads TGTGCCAGCAGCTTAACTAGCGGGAGTCCCACCGGGGAGCTGTTTTTT. As protein: CASSLTSGSPTGELFF. The chain uses TRBV7-3 and TRBJ2-2; 9 bases align to TRBD2. V was clipped by 0 bases and J by 4 bases; unmatched bases: 3. Germline V gene sequence: CDR1 SGHTA, CDR2 FQGTGA. This CDR3 is built from 16 residues.

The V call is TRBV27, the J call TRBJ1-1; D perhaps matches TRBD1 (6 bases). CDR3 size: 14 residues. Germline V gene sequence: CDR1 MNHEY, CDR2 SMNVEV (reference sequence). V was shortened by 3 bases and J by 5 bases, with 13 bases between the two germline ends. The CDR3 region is CASSFWGLGTEAFF. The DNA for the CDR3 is TGTGCCAGCAGTTTCTGGGGGCTGGGGACTGAAGCTTTCTTT.

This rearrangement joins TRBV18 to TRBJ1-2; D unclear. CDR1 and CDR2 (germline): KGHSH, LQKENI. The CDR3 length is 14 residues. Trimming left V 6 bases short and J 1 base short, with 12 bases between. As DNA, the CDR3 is TGTGCCAGCTCGCCCTTACTAGATAACTATGGCTACACCTTC. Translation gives CASSPLLDNYGYTF.

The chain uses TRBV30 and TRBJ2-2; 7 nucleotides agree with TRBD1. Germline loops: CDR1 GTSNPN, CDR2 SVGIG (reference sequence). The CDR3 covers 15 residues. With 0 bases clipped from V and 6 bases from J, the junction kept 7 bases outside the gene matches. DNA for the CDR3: TGTGCCTGGAGTGTACTAAGCGGACAGGCCGGGGAGCTGTTTTTT. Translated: CAWSVLSGQAGELFF.

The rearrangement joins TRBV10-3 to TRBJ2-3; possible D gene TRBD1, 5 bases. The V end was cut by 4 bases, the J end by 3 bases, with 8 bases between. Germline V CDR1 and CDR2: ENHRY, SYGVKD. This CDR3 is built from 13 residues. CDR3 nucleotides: TGTGCCATCAGTGCTGGGGCAACAGATACGCAGTATTTT. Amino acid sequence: CAISAGATDTQYF.

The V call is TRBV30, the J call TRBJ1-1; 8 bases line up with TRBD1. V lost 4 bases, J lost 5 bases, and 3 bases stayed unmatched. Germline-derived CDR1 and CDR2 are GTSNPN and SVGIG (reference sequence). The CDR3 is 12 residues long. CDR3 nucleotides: TGTGCCTGGACAGGGGGCATTACTGAAGCTTTCTTT. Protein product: CAWTGGITEAFF.

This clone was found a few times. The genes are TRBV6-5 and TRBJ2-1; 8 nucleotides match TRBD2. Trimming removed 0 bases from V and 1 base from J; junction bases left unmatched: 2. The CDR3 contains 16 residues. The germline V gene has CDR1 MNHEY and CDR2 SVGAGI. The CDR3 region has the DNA TGTGCCAGCAGTTACTCTCGGGGGGGTTCCTACAATGAGCAGTTCTTC. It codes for CASSYSRGGSYNEQFF.

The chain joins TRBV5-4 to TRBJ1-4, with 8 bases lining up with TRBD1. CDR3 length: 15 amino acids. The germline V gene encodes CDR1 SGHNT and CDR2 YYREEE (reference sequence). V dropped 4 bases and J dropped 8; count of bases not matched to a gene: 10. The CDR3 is CASSQNRGQGEKLFF. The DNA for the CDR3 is TGTGCCAGCAGCCAAAACCGTGGACAGGGCGAAAAACTGTTTTTT.

This chain's CDR3 is CASSQDPRGNEQFF. The DNA for the CDR3 is TGCGCCAGCAGCCAAGATCCCAGGGGCAATGAGCAGTTCTTC. The chain recombines TRBV4-3 with TRBJ2-1; D perhaps matches TRBD1 (6 bases). This CDR3 is 14 amino acids long. Trimming stripped 0 bases from V and 6 bases from J, with 9 bases between. Looked up from germline, CDR1 is LGHNA and CDR2 is YSLEER.

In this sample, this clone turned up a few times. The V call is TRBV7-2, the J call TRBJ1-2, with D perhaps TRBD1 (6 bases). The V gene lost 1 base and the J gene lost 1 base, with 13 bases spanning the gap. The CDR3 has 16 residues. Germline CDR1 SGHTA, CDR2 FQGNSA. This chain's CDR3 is CASSLGGEGVNYGYTF. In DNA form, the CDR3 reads TGTGCCAGCAGCTTAGGCGGGGAGGGGGTTAACTATGGCTACACCTTC.

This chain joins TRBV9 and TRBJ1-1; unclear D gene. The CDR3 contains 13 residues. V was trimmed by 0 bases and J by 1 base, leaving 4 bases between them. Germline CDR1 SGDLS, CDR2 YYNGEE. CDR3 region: CASSVGPNTEAFF. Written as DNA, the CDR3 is TGTGCCAGCAGCGTAGGGCCGAACACTGAAGCTTTCTTT. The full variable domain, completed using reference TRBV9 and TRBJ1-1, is DSGVTQTPKHLITATGQRVTLRCSPRSGDLSVYWYQQSLDQGLQFLIQYYNGEERAKGNILERFSAQQFPDLHSELNLSSLELGDSALYFCASSVGPNTEAFFGQGTRLTVV.

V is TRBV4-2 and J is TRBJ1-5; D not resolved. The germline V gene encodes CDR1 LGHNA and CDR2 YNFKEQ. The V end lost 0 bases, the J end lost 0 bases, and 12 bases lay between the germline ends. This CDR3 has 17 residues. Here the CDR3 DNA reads TGTGCCAGCAGCCAAGATTCGAGTATCTATAGCAATCAGCCCCAGCATTTT. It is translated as CASSQDSSIYSNQPQHF.

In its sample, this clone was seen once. This chain's CDR3 is CASSKTVDNEQFF. CDR3 bases: TGTGCCAGCTCGAAAACTGTAGACAATGAGCAGTTCTTC. The genes are TRBV18 and TRBJ2-1; D unresolved. Between the trimmed V and J ends, which lost 6 bases and 5 bases, there was a span of 11 bases. The germline V gene has CDR1 KGHSH and CDR2 LQKENI. The CDR3 is 13 residues long.

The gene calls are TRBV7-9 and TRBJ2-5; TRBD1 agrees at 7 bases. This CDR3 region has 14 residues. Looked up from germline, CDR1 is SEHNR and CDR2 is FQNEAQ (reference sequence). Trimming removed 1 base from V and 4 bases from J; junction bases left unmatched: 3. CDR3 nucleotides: TGTGCCAGCAGCTTAGTAGCAGGGGGAGAGACCCAGTACTTC. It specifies CASSLVAGGETQYF.

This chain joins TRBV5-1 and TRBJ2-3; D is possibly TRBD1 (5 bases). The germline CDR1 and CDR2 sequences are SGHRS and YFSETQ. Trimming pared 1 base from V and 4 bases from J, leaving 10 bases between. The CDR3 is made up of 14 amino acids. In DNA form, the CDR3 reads TGCGCCAGCAGCTTGTGGGGCGGTGCAGATACGCAGTATTTT. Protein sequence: CASSLWGGADTQYF.

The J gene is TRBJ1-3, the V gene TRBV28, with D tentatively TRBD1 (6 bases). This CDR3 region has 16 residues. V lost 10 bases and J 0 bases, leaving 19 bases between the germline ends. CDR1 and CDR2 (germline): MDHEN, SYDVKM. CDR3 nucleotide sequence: TGTGCCACCATTCGCAGGGGCCTTTACTCTGGAAACACCATATATTTT. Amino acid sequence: CATIRRGLYSGNTIYF.

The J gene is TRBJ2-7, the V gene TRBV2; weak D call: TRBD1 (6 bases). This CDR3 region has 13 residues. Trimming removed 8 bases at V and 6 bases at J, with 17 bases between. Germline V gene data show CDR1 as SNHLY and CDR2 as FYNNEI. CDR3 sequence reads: CASSEGVTTEQYF. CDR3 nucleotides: TGTGCCAGCTCAGAGGGGGTGACCACCGAGCAGTACTTC.

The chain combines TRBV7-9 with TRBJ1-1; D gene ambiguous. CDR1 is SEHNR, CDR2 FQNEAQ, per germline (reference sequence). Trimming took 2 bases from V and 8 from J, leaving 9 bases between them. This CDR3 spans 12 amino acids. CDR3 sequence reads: CASSLSAGEAFF. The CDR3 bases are TGTGCCAGCAGCTTATCGGCCGGGGAAGCTTTCTTT.